A selection of T cell receptor beta chains follows, all from one sample in a study of blood T cell repertoires in COVID-19. The data were produced by immunoSEQ multiplex PCR, yet TCRdb's version contains in-frame clones alone and is incomplete. The sample has 390,000 or so clones, 80% to 90% seen once. The sequencing input was peripheral blood. The receptors were gathered from a woman aged 25 to 39 with active or convalescent COVID-19. Each CDR3 is given with its conserved first and last residue. The D gene is left open where the match is weak. Clone size is given for some rows only: seen once, a few or many times, or a class if the clone is expanded.

clone size	D gene	J gene	V gene	CDR3 DNA	CDR3 protein
.	.	TRBJ1-2	TRBV10-2	TGCGCCAGCAGTGACCCTCTGGAGATCTATGGCTACACCTTC	CASSDPLEIYGYTF
.	TRBD1	TRBJ2-7	TRBV9	TGTGCCACCAAGGGACAGGGGGGTTCCTACGAGCAGTACTTC	CATKGQGGSYEQYF
.	.	TRBJ1-5	TRBV2	TGTGCCAGCAGTGAAGCTCAAGGCAGGGTCAATCAGCCCCAGCATTTT	CASSEAQGRVNQPQHF
.	.	TRBJ2-1	TRBV27	TGTGCCAGCCGTACCAACAGGGACCTCAATGAGCAGTTCTTC	CASRTNRDLNEQFF
once	TRBD1	TRBJ1-2	TRBV19	TGTGCCAGTACGGACAGGGCCGGTGGCTACACCTTC	CASTDRAGGYTF
.	TRBD2	TRBJ2-5	TRBV6-5	TGTGCCAGCAGGCAGGGGACTAGCGGGGCCCAGACCCAGTACTTC	CASRQGTSGAQTQYF
.	TRBD1	TRBJ1-6	TRBV29-1	TGCAGCGTTCAGACAGACAGGGGGGACTCACCCCTCCACTTT	CSVQTDRGDSPLHF
.	TRBD2	TRBJ2-3	TRBV5-1	TGCGCCAGCAGCCTGGAGGGCGGGGGGACAGATACGCAGTATTTT	CASSLEGGGTDTQYF
.	TRBD2	TRBJ2-1	TRBV10-3	TGTGCCATAATGACTAGCGGGGTTTCCAATGAGCAGTTCTTC	CAIMTSGVSNEQFF
.	.	TRBJ1-6	TRBV25-1	TGTGCCAGCAGTGACTGGGACACCCGAAATTCACCCCTCCACTTT	CASSDWDTRNSPLHF
.	TRBD1	TRBJ1-2	TRBV3-1/TRBV3-2	TGTGCCAGCAGCCAAGGGTACGCCAGGGGGCGATTCAAAGGGGGCTACACCTTC	CASSQGYARGRFKGGYTF
.	TRBD1	TRBJ1-2	TRBV6-5	TGTGCCAGCACGTCCTCCGACAGGGTCTATGGCTACACCTTC	CASTSSDRVYGYTF
.	TRBD2	TRBJ2-7	TRBV7-2	TGTGCCAGCAGCCTTTTCCCGGGACTAGAGAACGAGCAGTACTTC	CASSLFPGLENEQYF
once	TRBD2	TRBJ2-3	TRBV4-2	TGTGCCAGCAGCCAAGTCTCTTTCGGGGGAGGGGTAGAAGATACGCAGTATTTT	CASSQVSFGGGVEDTQYF
once	TRBD1	TRBJ2-3	TRBV5-4	TGTGCCAGCAGCAGGGACAGGGTGACAGATACGCAGTATTTT	CASSRDRVTDTQYF
.	.	TRBJ1-3	TRBV9	TGTGCCAGCAGCCCCCCCGGGTCCTCTGGAAACACCATATATTTT	CASSPPGSSGNTIYF
.	.	TRBJ2-3	TRBV27	TGTGCCAGCAGTCCTGATACAGGTGATCTTTTTGCAGATACGCAGTATTTT	CASSPDTGDLFADTQYF
once	TRBD2	TRBJ2-7	TRBV27	TGTGCCAGCAGTTTAGCTGGACTAGCGGGGGCGAACTCCTACGAGCAGTACTTC	CASSLAGLAGANSYEQYF
.	TRBD2	TRBJ2-4	TRBV4-1	TGCGCCAGCAGCCAAGTTGTGGGGGGGTTAGACATTCAGTACTTC	CASSQVVGGLDIQYF
.	.	TRBJ2-7	TRBV11-2	TGTGCCAGCAGCTTGGGGTCCGGGATCTACGAGCAGTACTTC	CASSLGSGIYEQYF
.	TRBD1	TRBJ2-7	TRBV6-1	TGTGCCAGCAGCGAAACAGCTGTGGGACAGAGCCCCTACGAGCAGTACTTC	CASSETAVGQSPYEQYF
.	TRBD2	TRBJ2-2	TRBV5-4	TGTGCCAGCAGCCCTATAGTGGGGGAGGGCCCCGGGGAGCTGTTTTTT	CASSPIVGEGPGELFF
.	TRBD1	TRBJ2-7	TRBV6-5	TGTGCCACCGGGGACAGATACGAGCAGTACTTC	CATGDRYEQYF
.	.	TRBJ1-2	TRBV27	TGTGCCAGCGGTTCCGGACATCGCCTTTATGGCTACACCTTC	CASGSGHRLYGYTF
.	.	TRBJ1-2	TRBV18	TGTGCCAGCTCAGCTACCCGACTCTATGGCTACACCTTC	CASSATRLYGYTF
.	.	TRBJ1-2	TRBV9	TGTGCCAGCAGCGTAGCGGCGGGAAGAGGCTACACCTTC	CASSVAAGRGYTF
.	.	TRBJ1-2	TRBV27	TGTGCCAGCAGTTTCGGCCGAGGGGGAGATGGGTATGGCTACACCTTC	CASSFGRGGDGYGYTF
.	.	TRBJ1-1	TRBV12-3/TRBV12-4	TGTGCCAGCAGCACAGGGAGGAACACTGAAGCTTTCTTT	CASSTGRNTEAFF
.	TRBD2	TRBJ2-7	TRBV27	TGTGCCAGCAGAGCCCTAGCGGGGGCCTACGAGCAGTACTTC	CASRALAGAYEQYF
.	TRBD2	TRBJ2-1	TRBV7-7	TGTGCCAGCAGCTTACTTTCCGCGGGGGAGCTAAACAATGAGCAGTTCTTC	CASSLLSAGELNNEQFF
few	.	TRBJ1-5	TRBV28	TGTGCCAGCAGTTTAAGGGGCCTTAGCAATCAGCCCCAGCATTTT	CASSLRGLSNQPQHF
once	.	TRBJ1-3	TRBV19	TGTGCCAGTAGTATAGGCCCGCCGAGGGTCGGAAACACCATATATTTT	CASSIGPPRVGNTIYF
once	.	TRBJ1-2	TRBV3-1/TRBV3-2	TGTGCCAGCAGCCAAGAAACTCGGTTCTATGGCTACACCTTC	CASSQETRFYGYTF
once	TRBD2	TRBJ2-2	TRBV7-2	TGTGCCAGCAGCCCTAGCGGGAACACCGGGGAGCTGTTTTTT	CASSPSGNTGELFF
.	TRBD1	TRBJ1-1	TRBV6-5	TGTGCCAGCAGAGACAGGGGTTCGAACACTGAAGCTTTCTTT	CASRDRGSNTEAFF
.	.	TRBJ1-2	TRBV10-1	TGCGCCAGCAGTGAGGTTTCGGACTATGGCTACACCTTC	CASSEVSDYGYTF
.	TRBD1	TRBJ1-1	TRBV2	TGTGCCAGCAGTGAGCAGGGGGGCACTGAAGCTTTCTTT	CASSEQGGTEAFF
.	TRBD1	TRBJ2-1	TRBV5-1	TGCGCCAGCAGCTTGGGACAGGGGGGAATCAATGAGCAGTTCTTC	CASSLGQGGINEQFF
.	.	TRBJ1-5	TRBV11-2	TGTGCCAGCAGTTCACAACCCAATCAGCCCCAGCATTTT	CASSSQPNQPQHF
once	TRBD1	TRBJ1-1	TRBV19	TGTGCCAGTACTAACCAGGGGGCGGTCACTGAAGCTTTCTTT	CASTNQGAVTEAFF
.	.	TRBJ1-4	TRBV4-2	TGTGCCAGCAGCCAAGGCGGCACTAATGAAAAACTGTTTTTT	CASSQGGTNEKLFF
.	.	TRBJ1-2	TRBV28	TGTGCCAGCAGTCCCCTTGGGGCAAACTATGGCTACACCTTC	CASSPLGANYGYTF
.	TRBD1	TRBJ2-5	TRBV5-8	TGTGCCAGCAGCAAACTGGGACAGGCTAGTGAGACCCAGTACTTC	CASSKLGQASETQYF
.	.	TRBJ2-7	TRBV11-2	TGTGCCAGCACCCCGGAGGGATCCTACGAGCAGTACTTC	CASTPEGSYEQYF
.	.	TRBJ1-1	TRBV2	TGTGCCATACAGGTGAACACTGAAGCTTTCTTT	CAIQVNTEAFF
.	.	TRBJ1-2	TRBV6-5	TGTGCCAGCAGTTACGGCGGGTCCGGCTACACCTTC	CASSYGGSGYTF
few	TRBD2	TRBJ2-3	TRBV7-6	TGTGCCAGCAGCTTTCCTCCGACTAGCGGGGGGGGCACAGATACGCAGTATTTT	CASSFPPTSGGGTDTQYF
.	.	TRBJ1-5	TRBV2	TGTGCCAGCAGTGAAGACGGTGCTTATCCCCAGCCCCAGCATTTT	CASSEDGAYPQPQHF
once	TRBD1	TRBJ2-7	TRBV7-9	TGTGCCAGCAGCCTCACGCAGGGGGCGGCCTACGAGCAGTACTTC	CASSLTQGAAYEQYF